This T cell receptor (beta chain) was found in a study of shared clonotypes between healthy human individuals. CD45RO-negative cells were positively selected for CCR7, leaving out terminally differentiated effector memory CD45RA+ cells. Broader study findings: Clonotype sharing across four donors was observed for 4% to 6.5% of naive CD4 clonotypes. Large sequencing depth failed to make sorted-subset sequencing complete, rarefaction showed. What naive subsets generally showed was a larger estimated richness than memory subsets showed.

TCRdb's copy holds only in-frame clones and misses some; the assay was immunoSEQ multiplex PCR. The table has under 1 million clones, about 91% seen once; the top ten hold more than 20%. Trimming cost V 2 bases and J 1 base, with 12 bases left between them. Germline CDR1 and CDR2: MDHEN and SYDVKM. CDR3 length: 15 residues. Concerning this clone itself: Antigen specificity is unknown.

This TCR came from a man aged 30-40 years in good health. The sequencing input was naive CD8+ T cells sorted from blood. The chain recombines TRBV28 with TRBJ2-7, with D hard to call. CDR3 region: CASSLIRLSSYEQYF. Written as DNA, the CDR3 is TGTGCCAGCAGTTTAATCAGGCTGAGTTCCTACGAGCAGTACTTC.